This passage covers 13 T cell receptor beta chains from one sample sequenced in a study of Ad26.COV2.S vaccination and SARS-CoV-2 variants. Measured with immunoSEQ multiplex PCR; TCRdb has only the in-frame clones, and not every one. The sample lists around 380,000 clones, around 85% occurring once. Specified treatment: approximately 18 received Ad26.COV2.S at low or high dose, single or two shots; five or six received placebo; per-sample allocation not given. Repertoires come from day 63 after the first vaccine or placebo injection. The material was peripheral blood, obtained in a trial of Ad26.COV2.S vaccine versus placebo. These receptors originate from a person aged 18-65 years who received the Ad26.COV2.S COVID-19 vaccine or a placebo.

J is TRBJ2-5 and V is TRBV5-8, with TRBD2 identical over 7 bases. The V and J ends lost 4 bases and 3 bases, in that order; junction bases with no gene match: 6. Germline CDR1 reads SGHTS; CDR2 reads YDEGEE. The CDR3 extends over 14 amino acids. CDR3 protein: CASSPGTTKETQYF. For the CDR3, the DNA is TGTGCCAGCAGCCCCGGGACTACCAAAGAGACCCAGTACTTC.

This chain joins TRBV7-9 and TRBJ2-2, with D maybe TRBD2 (6 bases). Trimming left V 4 bases short and J 1 base short, with 10 bases between. The germline CDR1 and CDR2 sequences are SEHNR and FQNEAQ (reference sequence). CDR3 length equals 15 residues. The CDR3: CASSSGLQNTGELFF. In nucleotides, the CDR3 is TGTGCCAGCAGCTCGGGACTCCAGAACACCGGGGAGCTGTTTTTT.

V is TRBV27 and J is TRBJ2-1; possible D gene TRBD2, 5 bases. The CDR3 is 17 residues long. The germline CDR1 and CDR2 sequences are MNHEY and SMNVEV (reference sequence). V was cut by 3 bases and J by 0 bases, with 15 bases left in between. CDR3 bases: TGTGCCAGCAGTTTGCGGGCGGGCCAGAACTCCTACAATGAGCAGTTCTTC. Translation gives CASSLRAGQNSYNEQFF.

The rearrangement links TRBV7-9 to TRBJ1-1; D unclear. Germline loops: CDR1 SEHNR, CDR2 FQNEAQ (reference sequence). This CDR3 comprises 12 residues. The V gene lost 2 bases and the J gene lost 2 bases, with 3 bases spanning the gap. The CDR3 sequence: CASSLINTEAFF. CDR3 in DNA: TGTGCCAGCAGCTTAATTAACACTGAAGCTTTCTTT. Complete variable domain (other parts from reference TRBV7-9 and TRBJ1-1): DTGVSQNPRHKITKRGQNVTFRCDPISEHNRLYWYRQTLGQGPEFLTYFQNEAQLEKSRLLSDRFSAERPKGSFSTLEIQRTEQGDSAMYLCASSLINTEAFFGQGTRLTVV.

The genes are TRBV18 and TRBJ2-7; tentative D call: TRBD2 (6 bases). CDR1 and CDR2 from the germline V gene are KGHSH and LQKENI. V shed 8 bases and J shed 6 bases, with 14 bases lying between them. CDR3 size: 12 residues. The CDR3 here is CASSVGGGEQYF. CDR3 bases: TGTGCCAGCAGCGTTGGGGGAGGCGAGCAGTACTTC.

The chain recombines TRBV4-1 with TRBJ2-3; the D gene is possibly TRBD2 (6 bases). Trimming cost V 4 bases and J 6 bases, with 14 bases left between them. Germline V gives CDR1 MGHRA, CDR2 YSYEKL. There are 14 residues in the CDR3. CDR3 amino acids: CASSLSEGADTQYF. For the CDR3, the DNA is TGCGCCAGCAGCCTATCGGAGGGCGCCGATACGCAGTATTTT.

This sequence joins TRBV7-9 and TRBJ1-2; unclear D gene. V lost 3 bases and J 8 bases, leaving 19 bases between the germline ends. The CDR3 is 15 residues long. CDR1 and CDR2 from the germline V gene are SEHNR and FQNEAQ (reference sequence). CDR3 sequence (DNA): TGTGCCAGCAGCTTCGGGCCAGTTGGTTTAGACGGCTACACCTTC. As protein: CASSFGPVGLDGYTF. Filled out from reference TRBV7-9 and TRBJ1-2, the complete variable domain reads DTGVSQNPRHKITKRGQNVTFRCDPISEHNRLYWYRQTLGQGPEFLTYFQNEAQLEKSRLLSDRFSAERPKGSFSTLEIQRTEQGDSAMYLCASSFGPVGLDGYTFGSGTRLTVV.

The V and J genes are TRBV12-3 or TRBV12-4 and TRBJ2-3; perhaps TRBD1 as D (5 bases). Trimming took off 6 bases at V and 8 bases at J, with 12 bases between the two ends. The CDR3 has 12 amino acids. This CDR3 is CASSLPGSTQYF. CDR3 sequence (DNA): TGTGCCAGCAGCTTGCCAGGGTCTACGCAGTATTTT.

The chain couples TRBV5-6 to TRBJ2-3; possibly TRBD1 for D (5 bases). Trimming removed 5 bases at V and 0 bases at J, with 16 bases between. Germline values: CDR1 SGHDT, CDR2 YYEEEE. The CDR3 is 16 residues long. CDR3 sequence reads: CASSSLNRRSTDTQYF. In DNA, the CDR3 is TGTGCCAGCAGTTCCCTGAACAGGAGAAGCACAGATACGCAGTATTTT.

The genes are TRBV24-1 and TRBJ2-5; 7 nucleotides match TRBD2. Germline V gene sequence: CDR1 KGHDR, CDR2 SFDVKD. V gave up 5 bases and J gave up 1 base; unmatched junction bases: 6. This CDR3 is built from 15 residues. The CDR3, as DNA: TGTGCCACCAGTGTGGGCGGGGGACTCCAAGAGACCCAGTACTTC. This gives the protein CATSVGGGLQETQYF.

The chain has TRBV5-1 and TRBJ2-7; 8 bases line up with TRBD1. CDR1 is SGHRS and CDR2 is YFSETQ in the germline V gene. This CDR3 is built from 14 residues. The V segment lost 5 bases and the J segment 0 bases; nucleotides outside the gene matches: 4. Here the CDR3 DNA reads TGCGCCAGCAGACGGACAGGGAACTCCTACGAGCAGTACTTC. Its translation is CASRRTGNSYEQYF.

Only a few counts were recorded for this clone. The chain couples TRBV19 to TRBJ1-1; unclear D gene. Trimming removed 5 bases from V and 1 base from J, with 8 bases in between. The V gene's germline CDR1 is LNHDA and CDR2 SQIVND (reference sequence). The CDR3 length is 13 residues. This CDR3 reads CASSSRPNTEAFF. The CDR3 nucleotides are TGTGCCAGTAGTTCCAGGCCGAACACTGAAGCTTTCTTT.

V is TRBV11-1 and J is TRBJ2-5; 7 bases agree with TRBD1. The germline V gene has CDR1 SGHAT and CDR2 FQDESV (reference sequence). CDR3 length: 14 residues. With V trimmed by 5 bases and J by 2 bases, 5 bases remained unmatched. The CDR3 DNA is TGTGCCAGCAGCCTCGGGACAGAACAAGAGACCCAGTACTTC. Residues: CASSLGTEQETQYF.